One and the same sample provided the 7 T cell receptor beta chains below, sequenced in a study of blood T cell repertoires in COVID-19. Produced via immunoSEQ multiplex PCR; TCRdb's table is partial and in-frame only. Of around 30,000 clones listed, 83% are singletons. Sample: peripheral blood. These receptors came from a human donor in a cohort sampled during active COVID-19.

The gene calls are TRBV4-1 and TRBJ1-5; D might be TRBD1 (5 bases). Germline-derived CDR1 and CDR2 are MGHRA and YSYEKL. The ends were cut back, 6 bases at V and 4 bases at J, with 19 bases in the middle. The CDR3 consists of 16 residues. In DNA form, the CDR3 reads TGCGCCAGCAGTCTAGCGTTAGAGGGGAGGAATCAGCCCCAGCATTTT. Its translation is CASSLALEGRNQPQHF.

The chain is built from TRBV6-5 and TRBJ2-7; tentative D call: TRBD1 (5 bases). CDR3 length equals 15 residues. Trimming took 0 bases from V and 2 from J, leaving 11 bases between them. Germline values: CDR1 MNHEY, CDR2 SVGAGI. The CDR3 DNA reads TGTGCCAGCAGTTACTCAAGGGGCACTCCCTACGAGCAGTACTTC. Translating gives CASSYSRGTPYEQYF.

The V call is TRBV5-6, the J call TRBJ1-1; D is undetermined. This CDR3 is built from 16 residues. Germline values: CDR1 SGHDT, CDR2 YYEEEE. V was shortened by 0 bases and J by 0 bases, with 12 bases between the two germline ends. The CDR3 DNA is TGTGCCAGCAGCTTGGAGGATCGGCGGCTGAACACTGAAGCTTTCTTT. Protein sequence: CASSLEDRRLNTEAFF.

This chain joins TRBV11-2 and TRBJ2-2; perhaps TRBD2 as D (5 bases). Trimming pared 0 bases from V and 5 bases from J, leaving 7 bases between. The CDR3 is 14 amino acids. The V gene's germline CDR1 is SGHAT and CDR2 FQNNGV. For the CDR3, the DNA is TGTGCCAGCAGCTTAGATCCGGGGACCGGGGAGCTGTTTTTT. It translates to CASSLDPGTGELFF.

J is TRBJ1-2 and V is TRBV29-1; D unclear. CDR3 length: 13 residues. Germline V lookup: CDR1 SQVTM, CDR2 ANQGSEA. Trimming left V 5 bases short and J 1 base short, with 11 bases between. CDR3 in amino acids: CSVFSEFNYGYTF. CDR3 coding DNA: TGCAGCGTTTTCAGCGAGTTTAACTATGGCTACACCTTC.

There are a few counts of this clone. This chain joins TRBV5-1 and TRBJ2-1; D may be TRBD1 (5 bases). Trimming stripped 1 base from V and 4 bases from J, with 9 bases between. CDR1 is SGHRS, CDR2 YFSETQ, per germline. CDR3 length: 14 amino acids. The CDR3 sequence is CASSLRPGYNEQFF. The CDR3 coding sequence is TGCGCCAGCAGCTTGCGGCCAGGGTACAATGAGCAGTTCTTC.

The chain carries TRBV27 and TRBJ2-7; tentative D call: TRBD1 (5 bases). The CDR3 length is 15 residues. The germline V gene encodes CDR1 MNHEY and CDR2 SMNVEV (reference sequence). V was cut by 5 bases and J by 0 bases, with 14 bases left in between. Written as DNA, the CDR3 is TGTGCCAGCAGTGGGGCTGGCGGAGCCTCCTACGAGCAGTACTTC. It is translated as CASSGAGGASYEQYF.